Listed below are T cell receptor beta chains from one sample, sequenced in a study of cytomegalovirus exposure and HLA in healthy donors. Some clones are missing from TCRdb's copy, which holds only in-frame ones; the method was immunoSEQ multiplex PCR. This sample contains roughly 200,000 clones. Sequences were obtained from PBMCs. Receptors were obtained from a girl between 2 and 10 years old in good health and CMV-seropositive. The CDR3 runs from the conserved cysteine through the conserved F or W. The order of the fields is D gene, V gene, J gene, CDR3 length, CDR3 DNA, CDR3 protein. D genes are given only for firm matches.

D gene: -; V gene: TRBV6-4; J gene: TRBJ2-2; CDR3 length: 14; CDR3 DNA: TGTGCCAGCAGTCAAACTCTTTCCACCGGGGAGCTGTTTTTT; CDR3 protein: CASSQTLSTGELFF
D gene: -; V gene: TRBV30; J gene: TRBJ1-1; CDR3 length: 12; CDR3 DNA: TGTGCCTGGACCAGGGAGAACACTGAAGCTTTCTTT; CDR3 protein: CAWTRENTEAFF
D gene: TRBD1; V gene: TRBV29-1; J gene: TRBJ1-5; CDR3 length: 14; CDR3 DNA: TGCAGCGTAGCCGACAGGGCAAGCAATCAGCCCCAGCATTTT; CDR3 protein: CSVADRASNQPQHF
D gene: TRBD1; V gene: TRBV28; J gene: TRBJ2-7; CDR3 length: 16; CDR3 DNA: TGTGCCAGCAGTTTAAGTGGGCGTACAGGGGAAGAGGAGCAGTACTTC; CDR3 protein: CASSLSGRTGEEEQYF
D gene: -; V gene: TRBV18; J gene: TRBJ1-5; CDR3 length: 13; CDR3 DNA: TGTGCCAGCTCACCGGCGGAAAATCAGCCCCAGCATTTT; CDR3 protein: CASSPAENQPQHF
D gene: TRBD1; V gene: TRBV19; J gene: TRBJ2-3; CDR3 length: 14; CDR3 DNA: TGTGCCAGTACGGACAGGGGGCGTCCAGATACGCAGTATTTT; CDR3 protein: CASTDRGRPDTQYF
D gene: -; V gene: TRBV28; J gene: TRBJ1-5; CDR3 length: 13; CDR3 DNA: TGTGCCAGCAGTTGGAGTACCAATCAGCCCCAGCATTTT; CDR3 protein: CASSWSTNQPQHF
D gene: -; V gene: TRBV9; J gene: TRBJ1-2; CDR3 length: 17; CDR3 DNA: TGTGCCAGCAGCGACGACACTCAGGATCCAGCTAACTATGGCTACACCTTC; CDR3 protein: CASSDDTQDPANYGYTF
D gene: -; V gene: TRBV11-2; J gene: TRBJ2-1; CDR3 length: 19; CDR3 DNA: TGTGCCAGCAGCCCTCGCGGGGCCACGGGAACGTACTCCTACAATGAGCAGTTCTTC; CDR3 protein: CASSPRGATGTYSYNEQFF
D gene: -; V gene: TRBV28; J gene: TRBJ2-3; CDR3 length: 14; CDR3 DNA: TGTGCCAGCAGTTTAAGCAGGGACACAGATACGCAGTATTTT; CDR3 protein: CASSLSRDTDTQYF
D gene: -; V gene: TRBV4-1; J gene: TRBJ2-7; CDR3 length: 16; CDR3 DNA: TGCGCCAGCAGCCAAGACGGCCGACGGGATTCCTACGAGCAGTACTTC; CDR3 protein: CASSQDGRRDSYEQYF
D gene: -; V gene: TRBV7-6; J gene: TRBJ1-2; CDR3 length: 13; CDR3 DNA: TGTGCCAGCAGCTCGGGTTCCTACTATGGCTACACCTTC; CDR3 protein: CASSSGSYYGYTF
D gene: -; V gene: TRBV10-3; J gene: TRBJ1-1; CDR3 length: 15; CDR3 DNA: TGTGCCATCAGGGATGACAGGTCCTATTTTGTTGAAGCTTTCTTT; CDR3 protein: CAIRDDRSYFVEAFF
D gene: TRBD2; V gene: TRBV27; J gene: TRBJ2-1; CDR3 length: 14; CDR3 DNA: TGTGCCAGCAGTTTGGGGGGGTTCTACAATGAGCAGTTCTTC; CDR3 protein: CASSLGGFYNEQFF
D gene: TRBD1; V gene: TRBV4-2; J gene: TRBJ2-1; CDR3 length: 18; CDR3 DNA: TGTGCCAGCAGCCACGATTTACAGGGGGCTCGGGCCTACAATGAGCAGTTCTTC; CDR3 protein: CASSHDLQGARAYNEQFF
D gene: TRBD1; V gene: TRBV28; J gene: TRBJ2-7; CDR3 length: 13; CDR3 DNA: TGTGCCACCACAGGGGGCCTAACCTACGAGCAGTACTTC; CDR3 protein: CATTGGLTYEQYF
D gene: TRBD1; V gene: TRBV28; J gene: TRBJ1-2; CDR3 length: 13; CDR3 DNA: TGTGCCGGATGGACAGGGGGCGCGGTTGGCTACACCTTC; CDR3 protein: CAGWTGGAVGYTF
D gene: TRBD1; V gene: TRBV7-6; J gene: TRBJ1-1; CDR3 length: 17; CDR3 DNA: TGTGCCAGCAGCTTAGAGTCCAGGGGGCGGTGGAACACTGAAGCTTTCTTT; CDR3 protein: CASSLESRGRWNTEAFF
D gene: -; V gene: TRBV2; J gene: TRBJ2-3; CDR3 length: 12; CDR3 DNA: TGTGCCAGCAGTGATGACTCAGATACGCAGTATTTT; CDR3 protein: CASSDDSDTQYF
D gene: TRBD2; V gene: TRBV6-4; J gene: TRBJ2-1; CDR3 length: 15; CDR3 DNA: TGTGCCAGCAGTGTACTAGCGGGAGGATACAATGAGCAGTTCTTC; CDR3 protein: CASSVLAGGYNEQFF
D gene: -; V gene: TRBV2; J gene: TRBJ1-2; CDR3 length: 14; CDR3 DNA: TGTGCCAGCAGCGGGACCGGGAGAAAAGAAGGCTACACCTTC; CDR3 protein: CASSGTGRKEGYTF
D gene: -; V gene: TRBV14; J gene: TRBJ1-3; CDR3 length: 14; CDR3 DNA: TGTGCCAGCAGCCTGGGCCCGGTTGGAAACACCATATATTTT; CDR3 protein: CASSLGPVGNTIYF
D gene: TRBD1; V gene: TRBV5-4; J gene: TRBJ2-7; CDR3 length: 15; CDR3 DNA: TGTGCCAGCAGCGCGGGACAGGGGAGCTCCTACGAGCAGTACTTC; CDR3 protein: CASSAGQGSSYEQYF
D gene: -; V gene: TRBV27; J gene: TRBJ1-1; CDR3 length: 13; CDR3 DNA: TGTGCCAGCAGCCTTACAGGGAGAACTGAAGCTTTCTTT; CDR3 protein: CASSLTGRTEAFF
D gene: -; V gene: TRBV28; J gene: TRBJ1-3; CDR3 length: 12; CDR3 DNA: TGTCTCTCGTACAGGGCGGGGGACACCATATATTTT; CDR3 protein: CLSYRAGDTIYF
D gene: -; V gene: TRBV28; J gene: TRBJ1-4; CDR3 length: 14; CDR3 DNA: TGTGCCAGCAGACCGACAGGTAGAGGCGAAAAACTGTTTTTT; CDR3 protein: CASRPTGRGEKLFF
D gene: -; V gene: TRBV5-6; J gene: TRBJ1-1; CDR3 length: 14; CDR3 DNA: TGTGCCAGCAGCTCCCTGCAGGGAAGGCTTGAAGCTTTCTTT; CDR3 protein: CASSSLQGRLEAFF
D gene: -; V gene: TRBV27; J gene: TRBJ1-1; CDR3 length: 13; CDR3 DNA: TGTGCCAGCAGCCTAGGACAGAACACTGAAGCTTTCTTT; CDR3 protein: CASSLGQNTEAFF
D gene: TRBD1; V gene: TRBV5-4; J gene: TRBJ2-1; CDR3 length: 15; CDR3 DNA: TGTGCCAGCAGCTCGGGACAGGGTAAAGGCAATGAGCAGTTCTTC; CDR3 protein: CASSSGQGKGNEQFF
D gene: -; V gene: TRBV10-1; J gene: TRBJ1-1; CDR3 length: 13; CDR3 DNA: TGCGCCAGCAGTGGACAACTGAACACTGAAGCTTTCTTT; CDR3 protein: CASSGQLNTEAFF
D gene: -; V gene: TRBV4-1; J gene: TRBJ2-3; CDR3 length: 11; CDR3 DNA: TGCGCCAGCAGCGAGACAGATACGCAGTATTTT; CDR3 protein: CASSETDTQYF
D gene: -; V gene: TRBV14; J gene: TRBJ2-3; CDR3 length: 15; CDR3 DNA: TGTGCCAGCAGCCAAGGGCGGTTCGGCACAGATACGCAGTATTTT; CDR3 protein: CASSQGRFGTDTQYF
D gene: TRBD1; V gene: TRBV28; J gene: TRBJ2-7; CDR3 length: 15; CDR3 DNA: TGTGCCAGCAGTCTCAGGACAGGGGGTCCCTACGAGCAGTACTTC; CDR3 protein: CASSLRTGGPYEQYF
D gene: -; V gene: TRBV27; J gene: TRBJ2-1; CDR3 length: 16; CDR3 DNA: TGTGCCAGCAGTTTTAGCGGACCTCAAGACTACAATGAGCAGTTCTTC; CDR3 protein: CASSFSGPQDYNEQFF
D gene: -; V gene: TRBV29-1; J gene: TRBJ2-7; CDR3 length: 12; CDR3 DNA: TGCAGCGTTGTGACAGCCGCCTACGAGCAGTACTTC; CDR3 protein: CSVVTAAYEQYF
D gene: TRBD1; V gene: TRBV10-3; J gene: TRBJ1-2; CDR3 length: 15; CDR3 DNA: TGTGCCATCAGTCCTGGGACAGGGCTTTCTGATGGCTACACCTTC; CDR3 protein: CAISPGTGLSDGYTF
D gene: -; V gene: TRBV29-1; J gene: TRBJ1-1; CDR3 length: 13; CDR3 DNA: TGCAGCGTTGAAGGTCGGTTGAACACTGAAGCTTTCTTT; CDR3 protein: CSVEGRLNTEAFF
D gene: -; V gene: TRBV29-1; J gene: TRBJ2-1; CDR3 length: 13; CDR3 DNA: TGCAGCGCTTCCTTCGTCCTTCTAAATGAGCAGTTCTTC; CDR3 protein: CSASFVLLNEQFF
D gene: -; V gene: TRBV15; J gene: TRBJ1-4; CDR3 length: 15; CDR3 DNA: TGTGCCACCAGCAGAGATCGGGGCGGGGATGAAAAACTGTTTTTT; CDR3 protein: CATSRDRGGDEKLFF
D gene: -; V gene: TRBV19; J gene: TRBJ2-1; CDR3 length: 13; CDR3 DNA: TGTGCCATTGGACTCCCGGATTGGAATGAGCAGTTCTTC; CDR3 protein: CAIGLPDWNEQFF
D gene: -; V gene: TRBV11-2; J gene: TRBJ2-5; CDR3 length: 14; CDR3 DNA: TGTGCCAGCAGCCAGACAGGGGAGGGTGAGACCCAGTACTTC; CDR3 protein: CASSQTGEGETQYF
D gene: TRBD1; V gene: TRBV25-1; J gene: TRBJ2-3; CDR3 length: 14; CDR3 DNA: TGTGCCAGCAGCCCAGGGGGCGGCACAGATACGCAGTATTTT; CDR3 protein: CASSPGGGTDTQYF
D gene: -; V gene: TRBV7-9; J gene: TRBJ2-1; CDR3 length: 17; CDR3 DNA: TGTGCCAGCAGCTCCGCTCTGCGAGACAGCTCCTACAATGAGCAGTTCTTC; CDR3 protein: CASSSALRDSSYNEQFF
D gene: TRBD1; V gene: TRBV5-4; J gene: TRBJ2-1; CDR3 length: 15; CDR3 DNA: TGTGCCAGCAGCTTGATAGGGGGCAGCTACAATGAGCAGTTCTTC; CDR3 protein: CASSLIGGSYNEQFF
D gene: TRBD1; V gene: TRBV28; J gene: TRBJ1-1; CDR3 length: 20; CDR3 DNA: TGTGCCAGCAAGATATTCGGATCTCCCGGGACAGAAGGGAAGAACACTGAAGCTTTCTTT; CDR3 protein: CASKIFGSPGTEGKNTEAFF
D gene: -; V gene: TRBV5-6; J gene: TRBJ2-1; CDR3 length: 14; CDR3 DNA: TGTGCCAGCAGCTTGGTGGCTAGCCAGACGCCTCAGTTCTTC; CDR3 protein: CASSLVASQTPQFF
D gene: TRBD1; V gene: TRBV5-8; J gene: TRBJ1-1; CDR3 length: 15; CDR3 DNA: TGTGCCAGCAGCTTCAGGGGGCGATTGAACACTGAAGCTTTCTTT; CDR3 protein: CASSFRGRLNTEAFF
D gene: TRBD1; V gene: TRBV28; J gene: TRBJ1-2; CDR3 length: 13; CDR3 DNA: TGTGCCAGCAGATTCGGGACAGTTTATGGCTACACCTTC; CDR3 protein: CASRFGTVYGYTF
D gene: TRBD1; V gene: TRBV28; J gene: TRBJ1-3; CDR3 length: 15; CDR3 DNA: TGTGCCAGCAGTAGACAGGGAAACCCTGGAAACACCATATATTTT; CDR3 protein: CASSRQGNPGNTIYF
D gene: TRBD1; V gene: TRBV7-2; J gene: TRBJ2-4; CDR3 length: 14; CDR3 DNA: TGTGCCAGCAGCTCCCGGGACAGGGTAAACATTCAGTACTTC; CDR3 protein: CASSSRDRVNIQYF
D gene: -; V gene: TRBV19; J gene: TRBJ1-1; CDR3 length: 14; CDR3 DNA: TGTGCCACCTCGCGGGGAGAATGGGACACTGAAGCTTTCTTT; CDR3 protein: CATSRGEWDTEAFF
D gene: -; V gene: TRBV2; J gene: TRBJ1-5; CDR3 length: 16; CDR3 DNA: TGTGCCAGCAGTAAAGGACGGACATATAGCAATCAGCCCCAGCATTTT; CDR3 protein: CASSKGRTYSNQPQHF
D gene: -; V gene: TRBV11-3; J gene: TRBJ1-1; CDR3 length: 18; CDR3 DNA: TGTGCCAGCAGCCCTAACGGGTTCAGACAGGAAATCAACACTGAAGCTTTCTTT; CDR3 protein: CASSPNGFRQEINTEAFF
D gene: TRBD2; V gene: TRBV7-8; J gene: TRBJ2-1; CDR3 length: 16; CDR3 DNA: TGTGCCAGCAGCTTATGGGTTAGCGGGAGGGCCAGTGAGCAGTTCTTC; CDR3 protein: CASSLWVSGRASEQFF
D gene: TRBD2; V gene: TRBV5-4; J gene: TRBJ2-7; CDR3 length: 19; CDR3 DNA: TGTGCCAGCAGTGCTAAGGGACTAGCGGGAGGCCGCCCCCCCTACGAGCAGTACTTC; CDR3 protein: CASSAKGLAGGRPPYEQYF
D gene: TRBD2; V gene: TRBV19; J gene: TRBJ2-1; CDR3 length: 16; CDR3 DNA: TGTGCCAGTAGTAGGCGGGAGGGCCTCTCCTACAATGAGCAGTTCTTC; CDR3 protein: CASSRREGLSYNEQFF
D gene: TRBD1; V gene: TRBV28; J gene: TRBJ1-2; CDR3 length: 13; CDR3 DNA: TGTGCCACCGGACAGGGACGGGCCTATGGCTACACCTTC; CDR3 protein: CATGQGRAYGYTF
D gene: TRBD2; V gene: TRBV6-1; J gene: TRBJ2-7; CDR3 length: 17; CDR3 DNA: TGTGCCAGCAGTCAAGGAGGGCTAGCGGACGATTCCTACGAGCAGTACTTC; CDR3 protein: CASSQGGLADDSYEQYF